A single T cell receptor (beta chain) is shown here with its context. Its recognized antigen is unknown. No qualities accompany the bases; no much larger clone lies one base away. This sample is part of a study of CD8 T cells in Susac syndrome (dated by TCRdb to between 2018 and 2021). With respect to the entire study: Whether CD8+ T cell activation and differentiation in Susac syndrome was antigen driven was tested using repertoire sequencing. Clonality of the CD8+ T cell repertoire was compared between more than 9 healthy donors, roughly 14 Susac syndrome patients and around 15 multiple sclerosis patients.

High-throughput TCR beta sequencing profiled peripheral blood CD8+ and CD4+ T cells from healthy donors, Susac syndrome patients and multiple sclerosis patients. The multiple sclerosis controls were treatment-naive patients whose relapsing-remitting disease, either stable or active, fulfilled the revised McDonald criteria. Bulk CD8+ and CD4+ T cells were purified magnetically by negative isolation, whereas CD8+ TEMRA cells were enriched by FACS. Blood was collected in EDTA tubes and processed within 24 hours, with PBMCs isolated through density gradient centrifugation. PBMCs intended for TCR sequencing were frozen in liquid nitrogen and were later thawed in a 37 degrees C water bath. The sorted or isolated CD4+, CD8+ and CD8+ TEMRA cells had a purity of 90% or higher. What the research found in general, with its limitations: The number of individuals in the TCR sequencing and HLA analysis was acknowledged as relatively small.

For CDR1 and CDR2, the germline V gene (reference sequence) lists LNHDA and SQIVND. CDR3 length: 15 amino acids, cysteine to phenylalanine. The only DNA kept is the CDR3, 45 bases in frame from the first base. V and J lose 1 base and 0 bases, and a span of 9 bases separates them. RNA was extracted using the RNeasy kit, and about 0.45 to 1 microgram was reverse transcribed with random hexamers. The immunoSEQ multiplex PCR assay, covering 54 Vbeta and 13 Jbeta segments, was used to amplify TCR beta CDR3 regions. Bias from PCR amplification was corrected by using a synthetic template baseline for primer optimization and for computational correction. Regarding the original processing steps: Reads were annotated to V, D and J genes per IMGT and analyzed with immunoSEQ Analyzer, keeping only productive sequences. Clonality was calculated as one minus the Shannon entropy normalized by log2 of the number of productive unique sequences. For each patient and control, public and private clones were evaluated among the 100 most prevalent clones. Susac-specific clones were defined as absent from healthy and MS cohorts, around 970 published viral clones and other ImmuneACCESS disease sequences. TCRdb reanalyzed the raw reads on its own, using fastp at Q25 for trimming and MiXCR for clone calling, and kept in-frame beta chains. Rows are unified per CDR3 protein, each entry keeping the most common DNA and genes. The V and J calls follow TCRdb's processing rather than the paper's. Here the sample has 100,000 to 150,000 distinct CDR3 sequences; around 85% occur a single time. 0.51% of the sample rests with the top ten.

The chain couples TRBV19 to TRBJ1-1; D gene: possibly TRBD1, on 6 matching bases. Sequencing was performed on CD8+ T cells from PBMCs. This sequence was found in a human donor with multiple sclerosis. The nucleotides are TGTGCCAGTAGTATAGGCAGGGGACTGAACACTGAAGCTTTCTTT. It translates as CASSIGRGLNTEAFF.